The rows below give T cell receptor beta chains drawn from one sample of a study of shared clonotypes between healthy human individuals. Profiling relied on immunoSEQ multiplex PCR, and the TCRdb table lists in-frame clones only, not all of them. The repertoire has about 380,000 clones, approximately 97% of them found once; the top ten carry about 0.32%. The sequenced sample was memory CD8+ T cells sorted from blood. The receptors were gathered from a man in his thirties or forties in good health. The CDR3 runs from the conserved cysteine through the conserved F or W. A D gene is named only where the DNA matches it firmly. Only part of the rows carry a size: once, few, many, or a class if the clone is expanded.

CASSFASGSETQYF	TGTGCCAGCAGCTTTGCTAGCGGGAGTGAGACCCAGTACTTC	.	TRBD2	TRBV5-4	TRBJ2-5
CASFQDQPQHF	TGTGCCAGCTTTCAAGATCAGCCCCAGCATTTT	.	.	TRBV6-4	TRBJ1-5
CAISRTGELTDTQYF	TGTGCCATCAGTCGGACAGGGGAATTAACAGATACGCAGTATTTT	.	TRBD1	TRBV10-3	TRBJ2-3
CASSQVSSADTQYF	TGCGCCAGCAGCCAGGTATCTAGCGCCGATACGCAGTATTTT	.	.	TRBV4-1	TRBJ2-3
CASSVGGQGSDTQYF	TGTGCCAGCAGCGTAGGGGGACAGGGATCAGATACGCAGTATTTT	.	TRBD1	TRBV9	TRBJ2-3
CASRLIVNQPQHF	TGTGCCAGCCGATTAATAGTAAATCAGCCCCAGCATTTT	.	.	TRBV6-6	TRBJ1-5
CASRPGLSYNEQFF	TGTGCCAGCAGACCCGGCCTCTCCTACAATGAGCAGTTCTTC	.	.	TRBV11-1	TRBJ2-1
CASSSGQGVFYEQYF	TGTGCCAGCAGCTCCGGACAGGGGGTGTTCTACGAGCAGTACTTC	.	TRBD1	TRBV5-4	TRBJ2-7
CASSQQSGRETQYF	TGTGCCAGCAGCCAACAGTCGGGTAGGGAGACCCAGTACTTC	once	.	TRBV7-2	TRBJ2-5
CASSYHGTSGTDTQYF	TGTGCCAGCAGTTATCACGGGACTAGCGGCACAGATACGCAGTATTTT	.	TRBD2	TRBV6-5	TRBJ2-3
CASSLLFQGSEQFF	TGTGCCAGCAGCTTACTTTTCCAGGGGTCAGAGCAGTTCTTC	.	.	TRBV11-2	TRBJ2-1
CASSFNYGYTF	TGTGCCAGCAGCTTCAACTATGGCTACACCTTC	.	.	TRBV7-9	TRBJ1-2
CASSFAGSGNEQFF	TGTGCCAGCAGTTTCGCCGGGAGCGGGAATGAGCAGTTCTTC	.	.	TRBV28	TRBJ2-1
CASSQDATKGAEETQYF	TGTGCCAGCAGCCAAGATGCCACGAAAGGGGCGGAAGAGACCCAGTACTTC	once	.	TRBV14	TRBJ2-5
CASSEVAGGFEKLFF	TGTGCCAGCAGTGAAGTGGCAGGGGGTTTTGAAAAACTGTTTTTT	.	TRBD1	TRBV6-1	TRBJ1-4
CASGPRRALGYEQYF	TGTGCCAGCGGGCCTAGGCGAGCCCTCGGCTACGAGCAGTACTTC	once	.	TRBV6-5	TRBJ2-7
CASSGRTSSGANVLTF	TGTGCCAGCAGCGGGCGGACTAGTTCTGGGGCCAACGTCCTGACTTTC	.	TRBD2	TRBV11-2	TRBJ2-6
CAWSTGDTQYF	TGTGCCTGGAGTACGGGGGATACGCAGTATTTT	.	.	TRBV30	TRBJ2-3
CASSERDGDTQYF	TGTGCCAGCAGTGAAAGGGACGGGGATACGCAGTATTTT	.	.	TRBV6-1	TRBJ2-3
CASSRDASYEQYF	TGTGCCAGCAGCCGGGACGCTTCCTACGAGCAGTACTTC	.	.	TRBV2	TRBJ2-7
CASSLTSGTDTQYF	TGTGCCAGCAGCCTCACTAGCGGGACAGATACGCAGTATTTT	.	TRBD2	TRBV28	TRBJ2-3
CASSEARSNTIYF	TGTGCCAGCAGTGAAGCGAGGTCAAACACCATATATTTT	.	.	TRBV6-1	TRBJ1-3
CASAPTGTGGHEQYF	TGTGCCAGCGCCCCAACCGGGACAGGGGGGCACGAGCAGTACTTC	.	TRBD1	TRBV9	TRBJ2-7
CASSPQGTPNYGYTF	TGTGCCAGCAGTCCACAGGGGACCCCAAACTATGGCTACACCTTC	once	TRBD1	TRBV28	TRBJ1-2
CASSRRAGGPYNEQFF	TGTGCCAGCAGCCGAAGGGCGGGAGGTCCCTACAATGAGCAGTTCTTC	.	TRBD2	TRBV2	TRBJ2-1
CATSRDRGNGANVLTF	TGTGCCACCAGCAGAGACAGGGGAAATGGGGCCAACGTCCTGACTTTC	once	.	TRBV15	TRBJ2-6
CASSEGRVHEQYF	TGTGCCAGCAGCGAGGGACGTGTACACGAGCAGTACTTC	.	.	TRBV5-4	TRBJ2-7
CASSSELAASTDTQYF	TGTGCCAGCAGCTCAGAGCTAGCGGCCAGCACAGATACGCAGTATTTT	.	TRBD2	TRBV13	TRBJ2-3
CASSSGSYNEQFF	TGTGCCAGCAGTAGCGGGTCCTACAATGAGCAGTTCTTC	.	.	TRBV6-5	TRBJ2-1
CASSFTPDQPQHF	TGCGCCAGCAGCTTTACTCCCGATCAGCCCCAGCATTTT	.	.	TRBV5-1	TRBJ1-5